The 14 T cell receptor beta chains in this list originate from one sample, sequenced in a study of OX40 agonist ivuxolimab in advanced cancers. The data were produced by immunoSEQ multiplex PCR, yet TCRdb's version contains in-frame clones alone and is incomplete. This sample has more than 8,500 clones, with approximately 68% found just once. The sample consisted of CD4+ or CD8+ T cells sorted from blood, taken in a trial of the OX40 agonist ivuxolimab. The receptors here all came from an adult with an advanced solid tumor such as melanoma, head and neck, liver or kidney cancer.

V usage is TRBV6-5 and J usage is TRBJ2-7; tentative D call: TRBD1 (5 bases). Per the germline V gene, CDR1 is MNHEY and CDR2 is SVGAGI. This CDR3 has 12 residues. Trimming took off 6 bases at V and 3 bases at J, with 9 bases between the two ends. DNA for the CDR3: TGTGCCAGCAGCCGTGACAGCTACGAGCAGTACTTC. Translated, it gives CASSRDSYEQYF.

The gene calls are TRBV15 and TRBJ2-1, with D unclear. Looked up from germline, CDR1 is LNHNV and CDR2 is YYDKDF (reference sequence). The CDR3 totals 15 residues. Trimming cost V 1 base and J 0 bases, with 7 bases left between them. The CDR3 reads CATSRAQSSYNEQFF. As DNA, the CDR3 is TGTGCCACCAGCAGAGCCCAGAGCTCCTACAATGAGCAGTTCTTC.

CDR3 coding DNA: TGCGCCAGCAGCTTCACCGGGACAAGGGCTTTCTTT. Protein product: CASSFTGTRAFF. V usage is TRBV5-1 and J usage is TRBJ1-1; a weak D match, TRBD1 (6 bases). The CDR3 has 12 residues. The V gene lost 2 bases and the J gene lost 11 bases, with 13 bases spanning the gap. Germline CDR1 is SGHRS and CDR2 is YFSETQ. Based on the CDR3 plus reference TRBV5-1 and TRBJ1-1, the full variable domain is KAGVTQTPRYLIKTRGQQVTLSCSPISGHRSVSWYQQTPGQGLQFLFEYFSETQRNKGNFPGRFSGRQFSNSRSEMNVSTLELGDSALYLCASSFTGTRAFFGQGTRLTVV.

CDR3 sequence: CASRGWDKTQYF. DNA for the CDR3: TGTGCCAGCCGGGGGTGGGACAAGACCCAGTACTTC. This chain uses TRBV27 with TRBJ2-5; perhaps D is TRBD1 or TRBD2 (6 bases each). The CDR3 has 12 residues. The germline CDR1 and CDR2 sequences are MNHEY and SMNVEV (reference sequence). The V end lost 8 bases, the J end lost 6 bases, and 13 bases lay between the germline ends.

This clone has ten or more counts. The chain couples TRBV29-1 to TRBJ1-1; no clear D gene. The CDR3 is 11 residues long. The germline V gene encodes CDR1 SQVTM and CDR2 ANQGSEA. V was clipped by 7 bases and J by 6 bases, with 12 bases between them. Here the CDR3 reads CSAGEGAEAFF. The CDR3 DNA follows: TGCAGCGCCGGGGAGGGAGCTGAAGCTTTCTTT. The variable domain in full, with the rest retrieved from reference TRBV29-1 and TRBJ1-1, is SAVISQKPSRDICQRGTSLTIQCQVDSQVTMMFWYRQQPGQSLTLIATANQGSEATYESGFVIDKFPISRPNLTFSTLTVSNMSPEDSSIYLCSAGEGAEAFFGQGTRLTVV.

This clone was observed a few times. The CDR3 coding sequence is TGTGCCAGCAGTGACTCACAGGGGGCAGATACGCAGTATTTT. This encodes CASSDSQGADTQYF. The J gene is TRBJ2-3, the V gene TRBV6-4, with 8 bases matching TRBD1. There are 14 residues in the CDR3. From germline, CDR1 is MRHNA and CDR2 SNTAGT. Germline trimming cut 0 bases from V and 4 bases from J; bases unmatched to any gene: 0.

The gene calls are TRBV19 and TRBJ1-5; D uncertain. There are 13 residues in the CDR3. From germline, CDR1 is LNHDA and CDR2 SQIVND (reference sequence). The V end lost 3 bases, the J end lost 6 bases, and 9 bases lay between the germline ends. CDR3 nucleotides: TGTGCCAGTAGTATTTTATCTGGTCAGCCCCAGCATTTT. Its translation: CASSILSGQPQHF.

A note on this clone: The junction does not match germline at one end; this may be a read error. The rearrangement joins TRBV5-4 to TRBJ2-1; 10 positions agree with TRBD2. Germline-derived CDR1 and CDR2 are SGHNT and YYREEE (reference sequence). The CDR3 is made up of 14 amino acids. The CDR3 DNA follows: TGTGCCACCTCCTGGACTAGCGGTTACAGTGAGCAGTTCTTC. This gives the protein CATSWTSGYSEQFF.

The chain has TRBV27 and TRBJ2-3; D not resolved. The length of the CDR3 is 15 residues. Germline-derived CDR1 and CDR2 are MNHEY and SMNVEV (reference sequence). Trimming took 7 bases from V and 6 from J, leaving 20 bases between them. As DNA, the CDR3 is TGTGCCAGCACCTTATCCCACACCTTCTCGGATACGCAGTATTTT. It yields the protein CASTLSHTFSDTQYF.

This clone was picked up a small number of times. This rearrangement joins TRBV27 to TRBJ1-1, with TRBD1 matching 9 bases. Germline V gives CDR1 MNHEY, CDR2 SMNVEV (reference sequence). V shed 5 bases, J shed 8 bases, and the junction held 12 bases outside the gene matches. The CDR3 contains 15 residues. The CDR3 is CASSPRTGAFEEAFF. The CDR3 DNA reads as TGTGCCAGCAGTCCTCGGACAGGGGCCTTTGAAGAAGCTTTCTTT.

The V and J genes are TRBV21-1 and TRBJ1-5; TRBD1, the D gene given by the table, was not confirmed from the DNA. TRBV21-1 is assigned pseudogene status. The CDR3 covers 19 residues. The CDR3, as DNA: TGTGCCAGCAGCAATGGGGACAGGGGCCCCGGTACGAGCAATCAGCCCCAGCATTTT. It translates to CASSNGDRGPGTSNQPQHF.

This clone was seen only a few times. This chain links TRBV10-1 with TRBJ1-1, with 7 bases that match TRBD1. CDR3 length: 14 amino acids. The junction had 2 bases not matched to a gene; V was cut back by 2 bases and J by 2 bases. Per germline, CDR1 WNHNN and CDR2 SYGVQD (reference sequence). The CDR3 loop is CASSEKGANTEAFF. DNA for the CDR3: TGCGCCAGCAGTGAGAAGGGGGCAAACACTGAAGCTTTCTTT.

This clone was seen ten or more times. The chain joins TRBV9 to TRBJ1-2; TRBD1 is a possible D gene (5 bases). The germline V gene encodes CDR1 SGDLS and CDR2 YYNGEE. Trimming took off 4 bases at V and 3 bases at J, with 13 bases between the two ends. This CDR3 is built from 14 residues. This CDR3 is CASSPWGGDYGYTF. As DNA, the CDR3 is TGTGCCAGCAGCCCCTGGGGGGGTGACTATGGCTACACCTTC.

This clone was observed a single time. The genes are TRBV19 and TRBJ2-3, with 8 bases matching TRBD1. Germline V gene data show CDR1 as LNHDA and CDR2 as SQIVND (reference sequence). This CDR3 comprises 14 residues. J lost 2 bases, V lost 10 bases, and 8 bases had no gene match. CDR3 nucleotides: TGTGCCACCCACTCGGGACAGGCCACAGATACGCAGTATTTT. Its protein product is CATHSGQATDTQYF.